This record looks at one T cell receptor (beta chain) sequence and its context. Its antigen is still unknown. No base quality values were provided; no much bigger clone lies one nucleotide off. The CDR3 spans 14 residues, from the cysteine through the phenylalanine. The DNA shown is the 42-base CDR3, in frame from base 1. Per the germline V gene, MNHEY is the CDR1 and SVGAGI is the CDR2. V and J lose 6 bases and 0 bases, and a span of 10 bases separates them. The library came from the immunoSEQ multiplex PCR assay. For the multiplex PCR, a mixture combining 60 forward primers for TCR Vbeta segments and 13 reverse primers for TCR Jbeta segments was used. Amplification of the CDR3 region of rearranged TCR beta genes was performed with a multiplex PCR assay on genomic DNA. The amplified TCR beta libraries were sequenced on the Illumina HiSeq System as 87-base-pair reads. Processing in the source paper ran as follows. A later analysis counted some 80 million unique TCR beta chains across the 700 or so repertoires, and roughly 10 million of these chains were shared by at least two donors. Raw reads were error-corrected and collapsed into unique sequences with a nearest-neighbor algorithm that merged closely related sequences to remove PCR and sequencing errors. CDR3 sequences were aligned to IMGT reference sequences to assign V, D and J gene segments. For a sequence to be retained, a match of at least six nucleotides to both a V gene segment and a J gene segment was required. A rearrangement was called productive if the CDR3 had no stop codons and remained in frame with V and J, and every other rearrangement was called non-productive. Following IMGT convention, CDR3 was defined as the stretch from the second conserved V-encoded cysteine up to the conserved J-encoded phenylalanine. Sequences without an unambiguous match to a single V gene segment were excluded from the earlier analysis of 500 to 700 of the donors. An earlier analysis of several hundred of the donors classified V segments as functional when productive rearrangements were above 56.7% and as segregating when the standard deviation between donors was above 5%. To diagnose cytomegalovirus status from the catalog of TCR beta chain sequences, a statistical classification framework was built. A later analysis assigned V and J genes by comparing TCR nucleotide sequences with IMGT/GENE-DB human TR gene sequences. The TCRdist pipeline was used in a later analysis to assign CDR3 sequences and most-parsimonious VDJ recombination scenarios. In a later analysis, each TCR beta chain was defined by its CDR3 amino acid sequence together with its V-gene family, and reads without a unique V-gene family were excluded. A later analysis removed several hundred highly shared, low-generation-probability nucleotide sequences to deal with suspected cross-contamination and a sequencing artifact. In a later analysis, a clonal expansion index for each public chain was calculated from normalized within-repertoire ranks of inferred template counts. In a later analysis, generation probabilities were computed using a VDJ recombination model fitted to out-of-frame rearrangements, and the results were checked against IGoR. In a later analysis, hypergeometric tests were used to score TCR-TCR, TCR-HLA and TCR-CMV co-occurrence, with a repertoire-size bias correction applied to TCR pairs. A later analysis estimated false discovery rates by permuting HLA or CMV assignments 20 times. In a later analysis, co-occurring TCRs were grouped using DBSCAN, and TCRdist sequence similarity was added for clustering within HLA-allele-positive subsets. For co-occurrence clustering, repertoires with fewer than 30,000 or more than 120,000 public chains were excluded, along with about five repertoires with anomalous nucleotide sharing. The source is immuneACCESS, and TCRdb retained only in-frame sequences with V and J called. Part of the clones is not carried over; for the studies checked, unresolved V genes explain less than half of this, and the remainder is unexplained. The V and J calls and clone size come from that table; D and trimming were worked out from the DNA. In this sample the table shows around 150,000 clones, more than 75% of which occur a single time. Clones ranked in the top ten supply about 2% of the sample.

The cohort consisted of 650 to 700 healthy bone marrow donors. At the time of sampling, all cohort members were nominally healthy, though unrecorded immune exposures were likely present. The donor tested CMV seronegative and was one of the 352 seronegative cohort members. Every donor gave a peripheral blood sample, and the peripheral blood mononuclear cells from that sample were used for TCR beta sequencing. The Qiagen DNeasy Blood Extraction Kit was used to extract genomic DNA from the blood cell samples. These data come from a study of cytomegalovirus exposure and HLA in healthy donors (dated by TCRdb to 2015 to 2018). In terms of the full investigation: According to an earlier analysis of a few hundred of the donors, roughly 180 million T cells yielded 117 million unique TCR beta sequences and around 300 Gb of sequence data. An early release that covered around 590 HLA-typed donors contained approximately 290 gigabases of sequencing data and around 85 million unique TCR sequences. Of the roughly 430 genotyped donors, around 81% fell in the genetic ancestry cluster associated with self-reported Caucasian donors. The study was designed to test whether signatures of past pathogen exposure could be identified by cataloging public T cell receptors. The T cell repertoires of 666 subjects were profiled by immunosequencing and related to cytomegalovirus serostatus. Along with the approximately 670-subject first cohort, a separate validation cohort of over 90 different subjects was used. High-throughput TCR immunosequencing, statistical association of individual TCRs with disease status, and machine learning were combined to predict cytomegalovirus infection status. In a later analysis, previously published TCR beta repertoires from 670 or so donors were re-analyzed and high-resolution HLA genotyping was added so that TCR occurrence patterns could be studied. The later analysis used no new phenotypic data to find candidate immune exposures, relying instead on TCR beta sequences and their occurrence across donors. To decide whether each TCR beta V gene segment behaved as functional or pseudogenic, an earlier analysis of fewer than 750 of the donors relied on high-throughput TCR beta sequencing. Donor age, sex, ethnicity and CMV serostatus were compiled together with the repertoire data. Genome-wide SNP genotypes for about 60% of the roughly 670 donors were used in a later genetic analysis, which treated that subset as a discovery cohort. Every discovery cohort repertoire had been produced on one sequencing platform. HLA typing covered class I and class II loci at four-digit resolution. The number of donors typed differed by locus, with 629-630 for A, B, C, DRB1 and DQB1, roughly 520 for DQA1, about 610 for DPA1, and around 450 for DPB1. Roughly 5 DR-DQ haplotypes were handled as single units for association and clustering, since linkage in the cohort was strong. On average, roughly 240,000 unique TCR beta nucleotide sequences were sequenced per donor among roughly 430 genotyped donors of the cohort, with 15% to 20% of those sequences being non-productive. Overall study outcomes, separate from this receptor: In a later genetic analysis, a missense DCLRE1C variant was associated with V-gene and J-gene trimming of TCR beta chains, and the association was replicated in an independent cohort. Most TCR sequences were seen in very few donors, while some public TCRs were found in many individuals. A further reported finding was that TCR beta sequences accurately predicted the HLA-A and HLA-B alleles for most subjects in the first cohort. A later analysis found that most CMV-associated TCR beta chains appeared HLA-restricted, with HLA associations seemingly driven largely by CMV exposure. A total of 164 TCR beta chains were listed by the study as associated with cytomegalovirus. A few of the identified cytomegalovirus-associated TCR beta chains were confirmed in vitro to be specific for cytomegalovirus antigens. Because HLA typing was unavailable for some donors at each locus, only the typed subset was used in association tests. According to a later genetic analysis, donors in an Asian-associated ancestry cluster had fewer N-insertions in productive TCRs than the approximately 690-donor mean. In a later analysis, the rate of TCR association differed among HLA loci, with DRB1 alleles having the most associated TCRs and HLA-C alleles having the fewest. Sequencing depth was assumed to be roughly uniform across donors in the presence/absence analyses, though that assumption may not hold. For the cohort, immune exposure information was limited to CMV serostatus. Some IMGT-functional V segments, including TRBV6-2 and TRBV6-3, could not be told apart with the 87-base-pair reads, so those segments were excluded. The classifier was reported to diagnose cytomegalovirus status with high specificity and sensitivity in both the original and validation cohorts. Correlated functional status among segregating V segments might be attributable to linkage disequilibrium, but an unknown experimental factor could not be ruled out. Because counts were too low, about 17 rarely observed V segments, including chromosome 9 orphons, were excluded from the earlier analysis of 587 of the donors. In a later analysis, HLA-associated TCR beta chains showed more clonal expansion and lower generation probabilities than non-associated chains that were equally common. Assigning TCR associations to individual alleles was difficult when HLA alleles, especially DR and DQ, strongly co-occurred. In a later analysis, several top co-occurrence clusters were reported to appear linked to parvovirus B19, influenza, CMV and Epstein-Barr virus. The authors suggested that the approach could potentially be generalized to other disease states and immunological phenotypes. Broadly in line with IMGT annotations, most TCR beta V segments showed up in productive rearrangements about 90% or about 30% of the time in an earlier analysis of 587 of the donors. This cohort had only TCR beta chains sequenced, and the lack of alpha or paired-chain data limited which features could be detected. Specific HLA alleles were associated with some 15,000 TCR beta sequences at a false discovery rate of 0.05 in a later analysis. A cluster of highly shared sequence variants was judged likely to be a technical artifact of the sequencing pipeline.

Source material: PBMCs. This chain joins TRBV6-5 to TRBJ2-3, and possibly TRBD2, on 5 matching bases. This receptor was obtained from a man aged 25 to 40 in good health and CMV-seronegative. The sequenced DNA: TGTGCCAGCAGAAGCGGAACGAGCACAGATACGCAGTATTTT. It translates to CASRSGTSTDTQYF.